This record covers a single T cell receptor beta chain. Its target is not known. Method: immunoSEQ multiplex PCR; TCRdb's copy keeps in-frame clones and lacks some. The sample lists approximately 170,000 clones, under 95% seen once, with under 1.2% in the top ten. This record comes from a study of T cell responses to AZD1222 COVID-19 vaccine. V shed 0 bases and J shed 2 bases, with 14 bases lying between them. The CDR3 is 17 amino acids. CDR1 and CDR2 (germline): KGHSH, LQKENI. Study-level points and caveats: Breadth and depth of Spike-specific TCRs rose after two AZD1222 doses. Donors in the cohort were predominantly white British and more often female, and clonal diversity was possibly underestimated. The study reported that nearly half of spike-specific TCRs target unmutated variant regions.

Analyses pooled second doses at about 4 or about 12 weeks. The clonotype originates from an adult who received the AZD1222 COVID-19 vaccine. The V and J genes are TRBV18 and TRBJ2-4, with D hard to call. Material: peripheral blood, obtained 28 days after the second AZD1222 dose. The CDR3 protein is CASSPPKLQDPKNIQYF. The CDR3 DNA sequence: TGTGCCAGCTCACCACCGAAATTGCAGGACCCCAAAAACATTCAGTACTTC. The entire variable domain, with the rest obtained from reference TRBV18 and TRBJ2-4, is as follows: NAGVMQNPRHLVRRRGQEARLRCSPMKGHSHVYWYRQLPEEGLKFMVYLQKENIIDESGMPKERFSAEFPKEGPSILRIQQVVRGDSAAYFCASSPPKLQDPKNIQYFGAGTRLSVL.